The rows below give T cell receptor beta chains drawn from one sample of a study of CD8+ T cells in alopecia areata. The data were produced by immunoSEQ multiplex PCR, yet TCRdb's version contains in-frame clones alone and is incomplete. The table records about 110,000 clones, around 59% of them present only once. The source material was CD8+ T cells sorted from blood. The receptors shown here come from a human donor in good health. Both conserved end residues are part of each CDR3. The order of the fields is D gene, clone size, V gene, J gene, CDR3 DNA, CDR3 protein. D genes are given only for firm matches. Clone size is stated in some rows and not others, as once, few, many or a class when expanded.

>TRBD2|few|TRBV27|TRBJ2-2
TGTGCCAGCAGTGGGACTAGCGGTTCAGCGAACACCGGGGAGCTGTTTTTT
CASSGTSGSANTGELFF
>TRBD2|.|TRBV6-5|TRBJ2-5
TGTGCCAGCAGGCCTAGCGGGGGGGCGCAGACCCAGTACTTC
CASRPSGGAQTQYF
>TRBD1|few|TRBV7-2|TRBJ1-1
TGTGCCAGCAGCTTAGTAGGCAGGGGGACTGAAGCTTTCTTT
CASSLVGRGTEAFF
>.|.|TRBV30|TRBJ2-2
TGTGCCTGGGGGGGGACCCACGCCGGGGAGCTGTTTTTT
CAWGGTHAGELFF
>TRBD1|many|TRBV19|TRBJ1-2
TGTGCCAGTAGTATACCGGGACAGGGGCAAAACTATGGCTACACCTTC
CASSIPGQGQNYGYTF
>.|.|TRBV19|TRBJ1-1
TGTGCCAGTAGTATGGCAGTGAACACTGAAGCTTTCTTT
CASSMAVNTEAFF
>TRBD2|few|TRBV2|TRBJ2-5
TGTGCCAGCAGTGACGGGACTAGCGAGACCCAGTACTTC
CASSDGTSETQYF
>.|.|TRBV29-1|TRBJ2-2
TGCAGCGTTGCACGGGTTACCGGGGAGCTGTTTTTT
CSVARVTGELFF
>TRBD1|.|TRBV4-3|TRBJ2-7
TGCGCCAGCAGCCGCCGTCGGGGACAGGACCCCTACGAGCAGTACTTC
CASSRRRGQDPYEQYF
>TRBD2|.|TRBV2|TRBJ2-3
TGTGCCAGCAGCTTTACTAGCGGGGAGGTAATCGGGACAGATACGCAGTATTTT
CASSFTSGEVIGTDTQYF
>TRBD2|.|TRBV7-8|TRBJ2-7
TGTGCCAGCAGACCCCATTTGCGGGGGGCCTACGAGCAGTACTTC
CASRPHLRGAYEQYF
>.|.|TRBV27|TRBJ2-7
TGTGCCAGCAGTTTAGGGCCAGCATCCTACGAGCAGTACTTC
CASSLGPASYEQYF
>TRBD1|.|TRBV7-9|TRBJ2-3
TGTGCCAGCAGCAAAGGGGCCGGGACAGGGGAACCAGATACGCAGTATTTT
CASSKGAGTGEPDTQYF
>TRBD2|few|TRBV11-1|TRBJ2-3
TGTGCCAGCAGCCCTGAGCGGGGTAGCACAGATACGCAGTATTTT
CASSPERGSTDTQYF
>.|few|TRBV7-9|TRBJ2-3
TGTGCCAGCAGCTACTTTTCGAACGCCGTCGCGACAGATACGCAGTATTTT
CASSYFSNAVATDTQYF
>TRBD2|few|TRBV7-6|TRBJ2-1
TGTGCCAGCAGCGCCCAGCGGGGGTACAATGAGCAGTTCTTC
CASSAQRGYNEQFF
>.|.|TRBV13|TRBJ1-2
TGTGCCAGCAGCTTAGGGGGGGCTAATGGCTACACCTTC
CASSLGGANGYTF
>.|.|TRBV19|TRBJ1-5
TGTGCCAGTAGTACGCATAGCAATCAGCCCCAGCATTTT
CASSTHSNQPQHF
>TRBD2|.|TRBV2|TRBJ2-5
TGTGCCAGCGGGGGAGCGGGGTCCCTCCAAGAGACCCAGTACTTC
CASGGAGSLQETQYF
>.|.|TRBV29-1|TRBJ2-1
TGCAGCGGGGAGGACTCTCATGAGCAGTTCTTC
CSGEDSHEQFF
>.|.|TRBV5-6|TRBJ1-2
TGTGCCAGTCTTGGCAGGGGCTATGGCTACACCTTC
CASLGRGYGYTF
>.|.|TRBV5-1|TRBJ2-5
TGCGCCAGCAGCTTGGTTGGGCCCCAGGAGACCCAGTACTTC
CASSLVGPQETQYF
>TRBD2|.|TRBV4-3|TRBJ2-5
TGCGCCAGCAGCCAAGAAGGACTAGCGGGCCCCCAAGAGACCCAGTACTTC
CASSQEGLAGPQETQYF
>.|.|TRBV2|TRBJ2-1
TGTGCCAGCAGTGCGGGCTCGTTCTACAATGAGCAGTTCTTC
CASSAGSFYNEQFF
>.|.|TRBV7-9|TRBJ1-2
TGTGCCAGCAGCCTAGAACAGGGATTGAACTATGGCTACACCTTC
CASSLEQGLNYGYTF
>TRBD1|.|TRBV27|TRBJ1-1
TGTGCCAGCAGTTTATATATGGGACAGCGGAACACTGAAGCTTTCTTT
CASSLYMGQRNTEAFF
>.|.|TRBV29-1|TRBJ2-7
TGCAGCGTTGTATTCCTACAGGGATTCGAGCAGTACTTC
CSVVFLQGFEQYF
>TRBD1|many|TRBV15|TRBJ1-6
TGTGCCAGGGGACAGCAAAATTCACCCCTCCACTTT
CARGQQNSPLHF
>.|.|TRBV7-2|TRBJ1-2
TGTGCCAGCAGCGGAGGGGCGGGATATGGCTACACCTTC
CASSGGAGYGYTF
>.|.|TRBV5-6|TRBJ2-5
TGTGCCAGCAGCTTGGGCACAGAGACCCAGTACTTC
CASSLGTETQYF
>.|few|TRBV19|TRBJ1-1
TGTGCCAGTAGTCCTGGCCGGCTACCGAACACTGAAGCTTTCTTT
CASSPGRLPNTEAFF
>TRBD2|.|TRBV4-3|TRBJ2-1
TGCGCCAGCAGCCCCGAGAGGGTAGCGGGGGAAATGGGGCATGAGCAGTTCTTC
CASSPERVAGEMGHEQFF
>TRBD1|.|TRBV10-3|TRBJ2-1
TGTGCCATCAGTGACCGGGACAGGGGCTACAATGAGCAGTTCTTC
CAISDRDRGYNEQFF
>.|.|TRBV5-1|TRBJ2-5
TGCGCCAGCAGCTCTGACGACTGGCAAGAGACCCAGTACTTC
CASSSDDWQETQYF
>.|.|TRBV28|TRBJ1-1
TGTGCCAGCAGTCCTTCGACAGCCATGAACACTGAAGCTTTCTTT
CASSPSTAMNTEAFF
>.|.|TRBV27|TRBJ1-1
TGTGCCAGCAGTTTACTCGGGAACACTGAAGCTTTCTTT
CASSLLGNTEAFF
>.|.|TRBV28|TRBJ2-1
TGTGCCAGCAGTTTATCCGGGAGCTATGAGCAGTTCTTC
CASSLSGSYEQFF
>.|.|TRBV27|TRBJ2-7
TGTGCCAGCAGTTCGGGGGCCGGGTCCTACGAGCAGTACTTC
CASSSGAGSYEQYF
>TRBD1|.|TRBV11-2|TRBJ2-7
TGTGCCAGCAGCCCGGACAGGGTGGGGTACGAGCAGTACTTC
CASSPDRVGYEQYF
>TRBD2|.|TRBV15|TRBJ2-7
TGTGCCACCAGTGAGACTAGCACCGCCTACGAGCAGTACTTC
CATSETSTAYEQYF
>.|few|TRBV19|TRBJ2-1
TGTGCCAGTAGTACAACAGAAGGGGACCAGCAGTTCTTC
CASSTTEGDQQFF
>.|few|TRBV15|TRBJ2-7
TGTGCCACCGGCGCCCAAGGGCTGGCGAGCGACGAGCAGTACTTC
CATGAQGLASDEQYF
>TRBD1|few|TRBV19|TRBJ1-3
TGTGCCAGTAGTGAACCGGGACAGCTAAACTCTGGAAACACCATATATTTT
CASSEPGQLNSGNTIYF
>.|few|TRBV13|TRBJ1-2
TGTGCCAGCAGCCCGTGGACATCTACAGCTAACTATGGCTACACCTTC
CASSPWTSTANYGYTF
>.|.|TRBV7-9|TRBJ2-7
TGTGCCAGCAGCACTGGAACAGGGAGGATCGGCGAGCAGTACTTC
CASSTGTGRIGEQYF
>.|.|TRBV6-6|TRBJ1-1
TGTGCCAGCAGATCGAGGGCGAACACTGAAGCTTTCTTT
CASRSRANTEAFF
>TRBD2|.|TRBV9|TRBJ2-7
TGTGCCAGCAGCGTAGCCAGCGGGGGCAACGAGCAGTACTTC
CASSVASGGNEQYF
>TRBD1|.|TRBV28|TRBJ2-7
TGTGCCAGCAGTTTAAGAATCCGGGACAGGGGATCCTACGAGCAGTACTTC
CASSLRIRDRGSYEQYF
>.|.|TRBV11-1|TRBJ2-7
TGTGCCAGCAGAGAGAGGAGTGATTACGAGCAGTACTTC
CASRERSDYEQYF
>TRBD1|.|TRBV5-6|TRBJ1-2
TGTGCCAGCAGCCCGCCGGGACAGGGGCTCCTCTATGGCTACACCTTC
CASSPPGQGLLYGYTF
>TRBD2|.|TRBV7-2|TRBJ2-1
TGTGCCAGCAGCTTAGGAGCGGGGTTCGGTGATGAGCAGTTCTTC
CASSLGAGFGDEQFF
>.|.|TRBV5-1|TRBJ1-1
TGCGCCAGCAGCCCGGACCGACAGATCATGAACACTGAAGCTTTCTTT
CASSPDRQIMNTEAFF
>.|few|TRBV28|TRBJ2-2
TGTGCCAGCAGTCCCGCCCGGTTTAACACCGGGGAGCTGTTTTTT
CASSPARFNTGELFF
>.|few|TRBV19|TRBJ2-7
TGTGCCAGTAGCGCTGGGGCAGGGGAATCCTACGAGCAGTACTTC
CASSAGAGESYEQYF
>.|once|TRBV15|TRBJ2-2
TGTGCCACCAGCAGAGATCGGGACATTAACACCGGGGAGCTGTTTTTT
CATSRDRDINTGELFF
>.|few|TRBV29-1|TRBJ2-5
TGCAGCGTTGAAGATTACTCTCGGGAAGACCAAGAGACCCAGTACTTC
CSVEDYSREDQETQYF